One T cell receptor (beta chain) is described in this entry. The antigen is unknown. J lost 6 bases, V lost 3 bases, and 7 bases had no gene match. Germline V gene lookup returns CDR1 KGHSH and CDR2 LQKENI. The length of the CDR3 is 15 residues. This sample was included in a study of T cell responses to AZD1222 COVID-19 vaccine. Profiled with immunoSEQ multiplex PCR; TCRdb holds only in-frame clones, not every one. The sample shows roughly 150,000 clones, about nine tenths of them seen only once. Broader study findings: White British donors predominated, females outnumbered males, and clonal diversity was possibly underestimated.

The TCR originated in an adult who received the AZD1222 COVID-19 vaccine. The sample in question was peripheral blood, obtained 28 days after the second AZD1222 dose. This chain links TRBV18 with TRBJ2-2; TRBD2 aligns across 7 bases. The CDR3 protein is CASSPYAGVPGELFF. CDR3 sequence (DNA): TGTGCCAGCTCACCCTACGCGGGAGTTCCCGGGGAGCTGTTTTTT.